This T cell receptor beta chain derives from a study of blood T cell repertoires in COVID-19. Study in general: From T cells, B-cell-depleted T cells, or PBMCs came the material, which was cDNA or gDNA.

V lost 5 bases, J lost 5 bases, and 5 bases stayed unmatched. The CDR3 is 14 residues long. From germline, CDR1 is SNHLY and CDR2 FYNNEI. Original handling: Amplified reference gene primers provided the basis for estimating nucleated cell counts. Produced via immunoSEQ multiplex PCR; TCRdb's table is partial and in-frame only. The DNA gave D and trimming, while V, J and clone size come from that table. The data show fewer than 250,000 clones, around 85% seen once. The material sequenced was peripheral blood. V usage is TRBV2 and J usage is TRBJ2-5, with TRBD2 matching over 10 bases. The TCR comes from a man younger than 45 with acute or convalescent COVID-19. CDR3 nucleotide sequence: TGTGCCAGCAGTTGGACTAGCGGTCGGGAGACCCAGTACTTC. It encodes CASSWTSGRETQYF.